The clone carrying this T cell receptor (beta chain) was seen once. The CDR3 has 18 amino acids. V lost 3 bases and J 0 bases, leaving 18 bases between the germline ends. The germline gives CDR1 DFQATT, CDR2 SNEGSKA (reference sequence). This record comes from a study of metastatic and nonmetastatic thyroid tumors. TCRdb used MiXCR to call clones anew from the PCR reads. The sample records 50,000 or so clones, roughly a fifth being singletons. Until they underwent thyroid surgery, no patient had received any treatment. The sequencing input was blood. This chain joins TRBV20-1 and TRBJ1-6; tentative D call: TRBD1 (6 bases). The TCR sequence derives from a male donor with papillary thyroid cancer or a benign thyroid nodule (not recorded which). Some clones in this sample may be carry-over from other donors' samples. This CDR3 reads CSARILGARSSYNSPLHF. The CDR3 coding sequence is TGCAGTGCTAGGATCTTGGGGGCGAGAAGCTCCTATAATTCACCCCTCCACTTT.